This T cell receptor (beta chain) was profiled in a study of OX40 agonist ivuxolimab in advanced cancers. For the study at large: Intravenous ivuxolimab was administered to patients every 2 weeks at 0.01 to 10 mg/kg. Averaging 60 years in age, with a range of about 23 to 79, the cohort was approximately 83% male.

Data came from immunoSEQ multiplex PCR; TCRdb stores just in-frame clones and leaves some out. The sample lists some 80,000 clones; just under 85% were seen once. In its sample, this clone was seen once. What it recognizes is unknown. General study findings and limits: Averaged across samples, CD8+ T cells carried more expanded clones than CD4+ did.

Germline CDR1 reads SEHNR; CDR2 reads FQNEAQ (reference sequence). This CDR3 comprises 16 residues. With V trimmed by 0 bases and J by 2 bases, 4 bases remained unmatched. The sequenced sample was CD4+ or CD8+ T cells sorted from blood, obtained in a trial of the OX40 agonist ivuxolimab. V is TRBV7-9 and J is TRBJ2-5; 9 nucleotides align to TRBD1. The sequence was obtained from an adult with an advanced solid tumor such as melanoma, head and neck, liver or kidney cancer. The CDR3 region is CASSLAGQGLQETQYF. The CDR3 region has the DNA TGTGCCAGCAGCTTAGCGGGACAGGGACTTCAAGAGACCCAGTACTTC.